One and the same sample provided the 20 T cell receptor beta chains below, sequenced in a study of T-cell reconstitution after alpha-beta-depleted transplantation in children. Library preparation (for TCRbeta) was performed with unique molecular identifiers. TCRdb reprocessed the PCR reads via MiXCR and lists one record per CDR3 protein. The sample carries about 470,000 distinct CDR3 sequences, about 45% recorded once. The source material was PBMCs, sampled before TCRalphabeta/CD19-depleted stem cell transplant. All receptors derive from a girl under 10 years old with aplastic anemia, due to receive a stem cell transplant.

CDR3 region: CASSQDGLNNQPQHF. The CDR3 coding sequence is TGTGCCAGCAGCCAGGACGGCCTTAACAATCAGCCCCAGCATTTT. V is TRBV7-9 and J is TRBJ1-5; the D is unclear. This CDR3 comprises 15 residues. The V and J ends lost 5 bases and 3 bases respectively, with 14 bases between them. Germline V gene lookup returns CDR1 SEHNR and CDR2 FQNEAQ (reference sequence).

V and J are TRBV5-8 and TRBJ2-1; D is perhaps TRBD2 (5 bases). Deletions cut 0 bases from V and 2 bases from J, with 12 bases between. Germline CDR1 is SGHTS and CDR2 is YDEGEE. The CDR3 length is 16 residues. DNA of the CDR3: TGTGCCAGCAGCTTGGCCTTAAGCGGACCCTACAATGAGCAGTTCTTC. Its translation is CASSLALSGPYNEQFF.

The chain uses TRBV5-1 and TRBJ1-1; D unclear. CDR1 and CDR2 (germline): SGHRS, YFSETQ. Trimming left V 0 bases short and J 4 bases short, with 13 bases between. This CDR3 is built from 15 residues. CDR3: CASSLVPGDGTEAFF. Here the CDR3 DNA reads TGCGCCAGCAGCTTGGTCCCGGGAGATGGCACTGAAGCTTTCTTT.

This clonotype was seen a handful of times. The chain links TRBV4-1 to TRBJ2-3; 7 nucleotides match TRBD2. This CDR3 has 17 amino acids. With V trimmed by 3 bases and J by 6 bases, 15 bases remained unmatched. Germline V gene sequence: CDR1 MGHRA, CDR2 YSYEKL. CDR3 in DNA: TGCGCCAGCAGCCACCAGGCCCTGGAGGGAGCGGGGGATACGCAGTATTTT. Its protein is CASSHQALEGAGDTQYF.

The genes are TRBV27 and TRBJ1-4; TRBD1 is a possible D gene (6 bases). In germline, CDR1 is MNHEY, CDR2 SMNVEV (reference sequence). This CDR3 is 14 amino acids long. V was clipped by 5 bases and J by 8 bases, with 15 bases between them. The CDR3 DNA reads TGTGCCAGCAGTCTACAGGGAATAGGAGAAAAACTGTTTTTT. This codes for CASSLQGIGEKLFF.

This clonotype was observed a few times. The chain links TRBV6-1 to TRBJ2-2, with 8 bases matching TRBD1. V shed 7 bases and J 0 bases; nucleotides not matched to a gene: 7. CDR3 size: 16 residues. CDR1 is MNHNS, CDR2 SASEGT, per germline. In DNA form, the CDR3 reads TGTGCCAGCACGATTCGACAGGGGACGAACACCGGGGAGCTGTTTTTT. Translated: CASTIRQGTNTGELFF.

This clonotype was counted between two and nine times. V and J are TRBV28 and TRBJ2-1, with TRBD2 matching 10 bases. CDR1 and CDR2 (germline): MDHEN, SYDVKM. The junction had 7 bases not matched to a gene; V was cut back by 3 bases and J by 5 bases. The CDR3 runs 16 residues. This CDR3 is CASSLTLAGRNNEQFF. The CDR3 region has the DNA TGTGCCAGCAGTTTGACACTAGCGGGGAGGAACAATGAGCAGTTCTTC.

The chain couples TRBV29-1 to TRBJ2-7, with unresolved D. This CDR3 has 13 residues. Germline V lookup: CDR1 SQVTM, CDR2 ANQGSEA. The V and J ends lost 4 bases and 0 bases respectively, with 10 bases between them. The CDR3: CSVVPGSSYEQYF. DNA of the CDR3: TGCAGCGTTGTACCAGGCAGCTCCTACGAGCAGTACTTC.

V and J are TRBV7-6 and TRBJ2-1, with D maybe TRBD2 (6 bases). The V end lost 1 base, the J end lost 5 bases, and 12 bases lay between the germline ends. Germline V gene lookup returns CDR1 SGHVS and CDR2 FNYEAQ. CDR3 length equals 15 residues. The CDR3 DNA reads as TGTGCCAGCAGCTTAGATATAGCGGAAAACAATGAGCAGTTCTTC. Its protein product is CASSLDIAENNEQFF.

The chain has TRBV20-1 and TRBJ2-3; no firm D call. Trimming shortened V by 3 bases and J by 3 bases, and 7 bases separated the two germline ends. Germline CDR1 is DFQATT and CDR2 is SNEGSKA (reference sequence). The CDR3 is 12 amino acids. CDR3 sequence reads: CSARLGTDTQYF. The CDR3 DNA reads TGCAGTGCTAGGCTGGGGACAGATACGCAGTATTTT.

This clonotype was seen just once. The chain joins TRBV7-2 to TRBJ2-5, with 9 bases lining up with TRBD2. This CDR3 spans 17 amino acids. Trimming removed 5 bases from V and 4 bases from J; junction bases left unmatched: 14. Looked up from germline, CDR1 is SGHTA and CDR2 is FQGNSA. The CDR3 loop is CASSPHQAGGRGETQYF. Written as DNA, the CDR3 is TGTGCCAGCAGCCCCCATCAGGCGGGAGGGCGTGGAGAGACCCAGTACTTC.

A few counts support this clonotype. V usage is TRBV6-5 and J usage is TRBJ2-1; D possibly matches TRBD1 or TRBD2 (5 bases each). Trimming stripped 0 bases from V and 5 bases from J, with 8 bases between. Germline V gene lookup returns CDR1 MNHEY and CDR2 SVGAGI. The CDR3 covers 14 residues. The CDR3, as DNA: TGTGCCAGCAGTTACTCGAGGGGTCACAATGAGCAGTTCTTC. Translating it yields CASSYSRGHNEQFF.

This clonotype was observed at least ten times. J is TRBJ1-2 and V is TRBV5-1, with D uncertain. Per germline, CDR1 SGHRS and CDR2 YFSETQ. The CDR3 extends over 13 amino acids. Trimming shortened V by 0 bases and J by 0 bases, and 3 bases separated the two germline ends. The CDR3 region has the DNA TGCGCCAGCAGCTTGGGAGCTAACTATGGCTACACCTTC. This sequence encodes CASSLGANYGYTF.

There are a few counts of this clonotype. The chain employs TRBV20-1 and TRBJ2-3, with TRBD2 matching 12 bases. The germline gives CDR1 DFQATT, CDR2 SNEGSKA (reference sequence). The CDR3 loop spans 15 amino acids. The V segment lost 6 bases and the J segment 2 bases; nucleotides outside the gene matches: 6. CDR3 region: CSATGTSGPTDTQYF. The CDR3 region has the DNA TGCAGTGCAACCGGGACTAGCGGGCCCACAGATACGCAGTATTTT.

The CDR3 protein is CASSLGYSGANVLTF. In nucleotides, the CDR3 is TGTGCCAGCAGCTTAGGTTACTCTGGGGCCAACGTCCTGACTTTC. This chain joins TRBV7-2 and TRBJ2-6, with unresolved D. From germline, CDR1 is SGHTA and CDR2 FQGNSA. CDR3 size: 15 residues. V was cut by 1 base and J by 0 bases, with 4 bases left in between. Full variable domain (missing parts from reference TRBV7-2 and TRBJ2-6): GAGVSQSPSNKVTEKGKDVELRCDPISGHTALYWYRQSLGQGLEFLIYFQGNSAPDKSGLPSDRFSAERTGGSVSTLTIQRTQQEDSAVYLCASSLGYSGANVLTFGAGSRLTVL.

This clonotype came up a few times. The J gene is TRBJ1-2, the V gene TRBV29-1; D gene uncertain. With 0 bases removed from V and 5 bases from J, the gap between germline ends came to 10 bases. Looked up from germline, CDR1 is SQVTM and CDR2 is ANQGSEA. The CDR3 runs to 13 residues. In DNA form, the CDR3 reads TGCAGCGTTGAAGAGTTCCAAGGGTATGGCTACACCTTC. Protein sequence: CSVEEFQGYGYTF.

This clonotype has just a few counts. V usage is TRBV6-1 and J usage is TRBJ1-5, with D possibly TRBD1 on 5 matching bases. Germline loops: CDR1 MNHNS, CDR2 SASEGT. The CDR3 is made up of 14 amino acids. V lost 4 bases and J 7 bases, leaving 14 bases between the germline ends. CDR3 in DNA: TGTGCCAGCAGTGGGGGTCAGGGAAACCAGCCCCAGCATTTT. As protein: CASSGGQGNQPQHF.

This clonotype occurred a few times. Written as DNA, the CDR3 is TGCAGTGCTAGAGGGACTGACGAGGTGACCCAGTACTTC. This sequence encodes CSARGTDEVTQYF. The V and J genes are TRBV20-1 and TRBJ2-5; D is perhaps TRBD2 (5 bases). Trimming removed 1 base at V and 7 bases at J, with 13 bases between. The length of the CDR3 is 13 residues. CDR1 and CDR2 from the germline V gene are DFQATT and SNEGSKA (reference sequence).

The genes are TRBV7-8 and TRBJ2-5; 8 bases agree with TRBD1. Trimming removed 5 bases from V and 1 base from J; junction bases left unmatched: 6. Per the germline V gene, CDR1 is SGHVS and CDR2 is FQNEAQ. CDR3 length equals 15 residues. Written as DNA, the CDR3 is TGTGCCAGCAGCCATAACAGGGGGATCCAAGAGACCCAGTACTTC. Residues: CASSHNRGIQETQYF.

This clonotype was seen a few times. The chain joins TRBV18 to TRBJ1-1, with D possibly TRBD1 on 6 matching bases. Germline CDR1 is KGHSH and CDR2 is LQKENI. The CDR3 covers 14 residues. Deletions cut 6 bases from V and 0 bases from J, with 11 bases between. The CDR3: CASSRDTLNTEAFF. DNA for the CDR3: TGTGCCAGCTCGCGGGACACCTTGAACACTGAAGCTTTCTTT.